This TCR beta chain appears in the sequencing data of a study of OX40 agonist ivuxolimab in advanced cancers. Overall study context: Three patients had partial responses: one hepatocellular carcinoma, two cutaneous melanoma. Findings and limits, study-wide: The CD4+ and CD8+ T cells in the blood had expanded clonally by week 6 at 0.1 to 3.0 mg/kg.

The CDR3 loop spans 11 amino acids. Trimming pared 3 bases from V and 2 bases from J, leaving 5 bases between. Looked up from germline, CDR1 is DFQATT and CDR2 is SNEGSKA (reference sequence). A remark on this clone: Antigen unknown.

Measured with immunoSEQ multiplex PCR; TCRdb has only the in-frame clones, and not every one. Of about 82,000 clones detected, roughly 91% appear once; the ten largest clones hold 2.3%. Here the sequenced sample was CD4+ or CD8+ T cells sorted from blood, taken in a trial of the OX40 agonist ivuxolimab. The clonotype originates from an adult with an advanced solid tumor such as melanoma, head and neck, liver or kidney cancer. The V gene is TRBV20-1, the J gene TRBJ2-7, with D unclear. As DNA, the CDR3 is TGCAGTGCTAGTGACACCTACGAGCAGTACTTC. This sequence encodes CSASDTYEQYF.